This T cell receptor beta chain was recovered during a study of vaccination and CD4 T cells after COVID-19. The study's findings and limits: Convalescent patients showed a median approximately 89% of reactive clones that were seen only post-vaccination.

The treatment denotes: approximately nine-day PBMC culture with coronavirus spike peptide pools or control peptides (ViraFEST assay). Peptide-pool expansion of antigen-specific T cells preceded TCR sequencing in ViraFEST. Points on this clonotype: Its antigen is not known.

The Oncomine TCR Beta short-read assay generated sequence data from the DNA of cultured CD4+ T cells. After culture, CD4+ T cells served as the source for genomic DNA extraction. TCRdb reprocessed the PCR reads via MiXCR and lists one record per CDR3 protein. Here the sample spans 15,000 to 20,000 distinct CDR3 sequences, roughly half being singletons. Between the trimmed V and J ends, which lost 4 bases and 8 bases, there was a span of 11 bases. There are 12 residues in the CDR3. CDR1 is MNHEY and CDR2 is SVGAGI in the germline V gene. The chain has TRBV6-5 and TRBJ1-2; D is undetermined. This TCR was sampled from a human donor who had recovered from COVID-19. Specimen: CD4+ T cells from blood, cultured in vitro. CDR3 region: CASSSTAYGYTF. The DNA for the CDR3 is TGTGCCAGCAGTTCCACAGCCTACGGCTACACCTTC.